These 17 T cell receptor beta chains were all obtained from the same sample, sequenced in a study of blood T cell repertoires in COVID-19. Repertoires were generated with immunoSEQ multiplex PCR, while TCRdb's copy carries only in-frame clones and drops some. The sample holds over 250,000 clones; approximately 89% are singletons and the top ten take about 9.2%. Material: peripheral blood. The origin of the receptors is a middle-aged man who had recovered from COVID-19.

CDR3 loop: CAIEQNTGELFF. CDR3 coding DNA: TGTGCCATCGAACAAAACACCGGGGAGCTGTTTTTT. The gene calls are TRBV5-4 and TRBJ2-2; D remains unclear. Trimming removed 9 bases at V and 2 bases at J, with 8 bases between. Germline lookup yields CDR1 SGHNT and CDR2 YYREEE (reference sequence). CDR3 length equals 12 residues.

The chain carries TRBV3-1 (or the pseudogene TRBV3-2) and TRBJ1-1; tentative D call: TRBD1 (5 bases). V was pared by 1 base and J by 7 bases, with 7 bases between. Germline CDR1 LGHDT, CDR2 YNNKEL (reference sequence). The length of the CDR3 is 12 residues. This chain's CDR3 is CASSQAGNEAFF. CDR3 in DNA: TGTGCCAGCAGCCAAGCAGGGAATGAAGCTTTCTTT.

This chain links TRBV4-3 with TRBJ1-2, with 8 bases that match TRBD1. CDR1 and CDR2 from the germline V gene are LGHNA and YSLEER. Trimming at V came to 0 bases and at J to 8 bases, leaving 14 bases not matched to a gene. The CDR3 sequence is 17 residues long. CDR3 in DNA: TGCGCCAGCAGCCAAGATTGGAGGCAGGGGGCGCGTCGCGGCTACACCTTC. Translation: CASSQDWRQGARRGYTF.

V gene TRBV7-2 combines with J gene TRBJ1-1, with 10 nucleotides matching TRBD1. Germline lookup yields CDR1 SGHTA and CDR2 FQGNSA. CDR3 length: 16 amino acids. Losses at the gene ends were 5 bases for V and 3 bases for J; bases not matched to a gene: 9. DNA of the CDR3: TGTGCCAGCAGCCCATGGACAGGGGGATGGGACACTGAAGCTTTCTTT. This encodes CASSPWTGGWDTEAFF.

CDR3 amino acids: CAISSLAGGDEQYF. Here the CDR3 DNA reads TGTGCCATCAGTTCCCTAGCGGGGGGCGACGAGCAGTACTTC. This chain uses TRBV10-3 with TRBJ2-7, with TRBD2 matching over 11 bases. J was trimmed by 5 bases and V by 5 bases; bases with no gene match: 5. Germline CDR1 reads ENHRY; CDR2 reads SYGVKD. CDR3 size: 14 residues.

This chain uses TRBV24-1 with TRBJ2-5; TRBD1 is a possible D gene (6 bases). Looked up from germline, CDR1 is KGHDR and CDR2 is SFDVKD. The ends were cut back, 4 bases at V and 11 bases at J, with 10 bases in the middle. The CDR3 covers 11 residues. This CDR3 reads CATSDHRVQYF. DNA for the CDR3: TGTGCCACCAGTGACCACAGGGTGCAGTACTTC.

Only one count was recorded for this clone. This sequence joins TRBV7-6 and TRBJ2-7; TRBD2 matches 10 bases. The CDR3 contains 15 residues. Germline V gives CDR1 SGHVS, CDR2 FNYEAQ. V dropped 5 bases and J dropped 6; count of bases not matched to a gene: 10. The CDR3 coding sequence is TGTGCCAGCAGCGCCGCCCTAGCGGGAGTATCCGAGCAGTACTTC. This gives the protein CASSAALAGVSEQYF.

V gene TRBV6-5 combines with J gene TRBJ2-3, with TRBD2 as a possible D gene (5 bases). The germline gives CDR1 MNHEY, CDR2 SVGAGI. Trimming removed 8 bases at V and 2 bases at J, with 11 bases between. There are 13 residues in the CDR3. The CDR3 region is CASGLDPTDTQYF. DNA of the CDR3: TGTGCCAGCGGACTTGATCCCACAGATACGCAGTATTTT.

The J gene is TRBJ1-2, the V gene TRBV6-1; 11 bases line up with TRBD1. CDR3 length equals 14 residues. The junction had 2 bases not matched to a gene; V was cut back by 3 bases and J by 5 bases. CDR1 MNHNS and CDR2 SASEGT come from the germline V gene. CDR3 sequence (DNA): TGTGCCAGCAGTGAGGGGACAGGGGGGTATGGCTACACCTTC. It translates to CASSEGTGGYGYTF.

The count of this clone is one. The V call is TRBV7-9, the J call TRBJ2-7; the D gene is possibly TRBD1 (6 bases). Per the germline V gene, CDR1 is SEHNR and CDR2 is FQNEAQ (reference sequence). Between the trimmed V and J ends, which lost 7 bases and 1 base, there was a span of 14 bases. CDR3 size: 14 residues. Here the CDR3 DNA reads TGTGCCAGCACGACGAGGCAGGGGTCCTACGAGCAGTACTTC. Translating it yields CASTTRQGSYEQYF.

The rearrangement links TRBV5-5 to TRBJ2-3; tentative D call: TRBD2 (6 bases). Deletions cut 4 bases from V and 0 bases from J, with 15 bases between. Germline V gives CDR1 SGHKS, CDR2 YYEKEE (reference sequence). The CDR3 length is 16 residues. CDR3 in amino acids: CASSDISGDSTDTQYF. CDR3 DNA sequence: TGTGCCAGCAGCGATATTTCGGGAGATAGCACAGATACGCAGTATTTT.

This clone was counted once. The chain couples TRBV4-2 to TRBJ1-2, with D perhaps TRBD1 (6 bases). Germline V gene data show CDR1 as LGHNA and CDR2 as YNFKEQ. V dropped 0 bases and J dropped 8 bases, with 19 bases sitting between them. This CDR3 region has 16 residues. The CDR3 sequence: CASSQEPGAFASGYTF. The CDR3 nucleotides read TGTGCCAGCAGCCAAGAACCAGGGGCCTTTGCGTCGGGCTACACCTTC.

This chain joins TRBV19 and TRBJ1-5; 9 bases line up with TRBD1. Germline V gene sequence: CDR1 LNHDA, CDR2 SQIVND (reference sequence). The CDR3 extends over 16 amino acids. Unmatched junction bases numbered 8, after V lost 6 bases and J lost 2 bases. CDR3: CASRGQGTGGNQPQHF. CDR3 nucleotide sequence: TGTGCCAGTAGGGGACAGGGTACGGGGGGCAATCAGCCCCAGCATTTT.

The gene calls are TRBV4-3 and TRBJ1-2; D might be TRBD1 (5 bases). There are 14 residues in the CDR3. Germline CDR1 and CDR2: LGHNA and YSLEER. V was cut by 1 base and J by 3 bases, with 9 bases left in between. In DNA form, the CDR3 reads TGCGCCAGCAGCCAAGGCCAGGGCCACTATGGCTACACCTTC. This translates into CASSQGQGHYGYTF.

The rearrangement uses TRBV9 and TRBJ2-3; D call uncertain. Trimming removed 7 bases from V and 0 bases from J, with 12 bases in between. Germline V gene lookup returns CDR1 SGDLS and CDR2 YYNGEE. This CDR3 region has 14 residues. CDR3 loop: CASAQYGSTDTQYF. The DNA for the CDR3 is TGTGCCAGCGCGCAGTACGGGAGCACAGATACGCAGTATTTT.

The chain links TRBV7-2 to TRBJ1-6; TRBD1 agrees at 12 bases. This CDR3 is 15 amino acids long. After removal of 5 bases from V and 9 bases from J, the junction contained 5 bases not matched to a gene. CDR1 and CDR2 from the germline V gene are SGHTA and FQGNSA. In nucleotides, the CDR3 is TGTGCCAGCAGCCGGGACAGGGGGCTTGGTTCACCCCTCCACTTT. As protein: CASSRDRGLGSPLHF.

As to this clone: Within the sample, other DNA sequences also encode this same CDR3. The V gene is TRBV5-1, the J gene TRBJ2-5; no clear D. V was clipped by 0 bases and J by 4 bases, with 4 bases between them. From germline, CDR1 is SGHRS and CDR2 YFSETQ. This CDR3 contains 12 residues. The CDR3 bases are TGCGCCAGCAGCTTGGTCGGAGAGACCCAGTACTTC. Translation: CASSLVGETQYF.